This T cell receptor (beta chain) appears in the sequencing data of a study of cytomegalovirus exposure and HLA in healthy donors. This CDR3 has 9 residues. In germline, CDR1 is DFQATT, CDR2 SNEGSKA (reference sequence). Findings of the study overall: Relative to the roughly 690-donor mean, N-insertions were reportedly fewer in an Asian-associated ancestry cluster in a later analysis. In a later analysis, most CMV-associated TCR beta chains appeared HLA-restricted. HLA allele associations emerged for around 16,000 TCR beta sequences in a later analysis, at 0.05 false discovery rate.

PCR used 60 Vbeta primers and 13 Jbeta primers. Method: immunoSEQ multiplex PCR; TCRdb's copy keeps in-frame clones and lacks some. The repertoire consists of about 130,000 clones, with approximately 61% occurring once and the leading ten covering 2% to 3%. Note on this clone: Its antigen is unidentified.

This TCR was recovered from a woman in her forties in good health and CMV-seronegative. Sequencing was performed on PBMCs. The chain combines TRBV20-1 with TRBJ1-1; no reliable D call. DNA of the CDR3: TGCAGGGGGAGCACTGAAGCTTTCTTT. Protein: CRGSTEAFF.